The sequence of this TCR beta chain was determined in a study of cytomegalovirus exposure and HLA in healthy donors. At the level of the study: Around 200 million T cells yielded 100 million or so unique TCR beta sequences, as an earlier analysis found. Points from the study as a whole: In a later analysis, TCR association rates varied by HLA locus: DRB1 most, HLA-C fewest. Indistinguishable V segments, including TRBV6-2 and TRBV6-3, were excluded.

Vbeta (60) and Jbeta (13) primers were used in the PCR. Data came from immunoSEQ multiplex PCR; TCRdb stores just in-frame clones and leaves some out. Of hundreds of thousands of clones in the sample, approximately 84% are singletons; the top ten hold around 0.57%. A word on this clone: Its antigen is undetermined.

Trimming pared 4 bases from V and 10 bases from J, leaving 13 bases between. The CDR3 covers 12 residues. Germline V gives CDR1 SGHTS, CDR2 YDEGEE. The sequence was obtained from a woman aged 40-49 years in good health and CMV-seronegative. The chain has TRBV5-8 and TRBJ2-3; D may be TRBD1 (5 bases). The sequenced sample was PBMCs. DNA for the CDR3: TGTGCCAGCAGCGGGGCTACAGAAGCGCAGTATTTT. Translated: CASSGATEAQYF.